This record concerns one T cell receptor beta chain sequence. Its antigen is not known. The data were taken from a study of beta chain features in type 1 diabetes. Points from the study as a whole: Naive, central memory and Treg TCRB repertoires appeared more alike in patients than in healthy donors. There was a moderate but significant shortening of TCRB CDR3s in all four CD4+ subsets of Type 1 diabetes patients.

Each donor gave one heparinised blood draw averaging around 0.12 L. TCRB transcripts that were expressed got sequenced, as all of the isolated RNA had been reverse transcribed. Data came from immunoSEQ multiplex PCR; TCRdb stores just in-frame clones and leaves some out. The sample lists more than 250,000 clones, around 21% occurring once. The J segment lost 7 bases and the V segment lost 3 bases, leaving 10 bases of the junction unmatched. The germline V gene encodes CDR1 LGHNA and CDR2 YNFKEQ. This CDR3 is built from 15 residues. This chain joins TRBV4-2 and TRBJ2-7, with TRBD1 matching 9 bases. This sequence originates from a woman aged 40 to 50 with type 1 diabetes. Material: naive CD4+ T cells from blood. The CDR3 spells CASSQAGQGESEQYF. CDR3 coding DNA: TGTGCCAGCAGCCAGGCGGGACAGGGCGAGAGTGAGCAGTACTTC.